The 26 T cell receptor beta chains below come from one sample, sequenced in a study of cytomegalovirus exposure and HLA in healthy donors. The PCR made use of 60 Vbeta and 13 Jbeta primers. The repertoire was sequenced with immunoSEQ multiplex PCR; TCRdb's copy has only in-frame clones and lacks some. This repertoire shows around 170,000 clones, 84% found once; its top ten account for around 3%. The sample taken for sequencing was PBMCs. The receptors shown here come from a woman aged 45-60 years in good health and CMV-seropositive.

The genes are TRBV27 and TRBJ2-1; tentatively, D is TRBD2 (5 bases). The CDR3 extends over 15 amino acids. V lost 5 bases and J lost 5, with 16 bases in between. Germline V gene data show CDR1 as MNHEY and CDR2 as SMNVEV (reference sequence). The CDR3 is CASSIRLALNNEQFF. CDR3 nucleotides: TGTGCCAGCAGTATCAGGTTAGCGTTGAACAATGAGCAGTTCTTC.

Comment on this clone: Being one base from a much bigger clone, this may be a read error. The chain couples TRBV4-2 to TRBJ2-2; 8 positions agree with TRBD1. Germline CDR1 and CDR2: LGHNA and YNFKEQ. V lost 4 bases to trimming and J lost 1 base; unmatched junction nucleotides: 2. This CDR3 region has 15 residues. CDR3 sequence reads: CASSPGTGNTGELFF. Written as DNA, the CDR3 is TGTGCCAGCAGCCCCGGGACAGGGAACACCGGGGAGCTGTTTTTT.

The chain has TRBV19 and TRBJ1-1; 9 bases fit TRBD1. Germline V gene sequence: CDR1 LNHDA, CDR2 SQIVND (reference sequence). The V and J ends lost 2 bases and 2 bases, in that order; junction bases with no gene match: 9. The CDR3 is 17 amino acids. The CDR3 loop reads CASSISHLTGGNTEAFF. In nucleotides, the CDR3 is TGTGCCAGTAGTATATCCCACCTAACAGGGGGCAACACTGAAGCTTTCTTT.

The rearrangement uses TRBV9 and TRBJ1-5; 9 nucleotides line up with TRBD1. With V trimmed by 3 bases and J by 7 bases, 5 bases remained unmatched. Germline V gene lookup returns CDR1 SGDLS and CDR2 YYNGEE. This CDR3 comprises 14 residues. This chain's CDR3 is CASSDTGGRQPQHF. DNA for the CDR3: TGTGCCAGCAGCGATACAGGGGGCAGGCAGCCCCAGCATTTT.

The rearrangement uses TRBV19 and TRBJ1-2; D is undetermined. The CDR3 is 12 amino acids. The germline V gene has CDR1 LNHDA and CDR2 SQIVND (reference sequence). The ends were cut back, 7 bases at V and 7 bases at J, with 13 bases in the middle. In nucleotides, the CDR3 is TGTGCCAGTACCCCGGGAGCGGGTGGCTACACCTTC. This codes for CASTPGAGGYTF. The full variable domain, its missing parts supplied by reference TRBV19 and TRBJ1-2, is DGGITQSPKYLFRKEGQNVTLSCEQNLNHDAMYWYRQDPGQGLRLIYYSQIVNDFQKGDIAEGYSVSREKKESFPLTVTSAQKNPTAFYLCASTPGAGGYTFGSGTRLTVV.

V usage is TRBV27 and J usage is TRBJ2-7, with 7 bases identical to TRBD1. CDR1 and CDR2 (germline): MNHEY, SMNVEV (reference sequence). This CDR3 spans 18 amino acids. The V and J ends lost 6 bases and 2 bases, in that order; junction bases with no gene match: 19. The CDR3 here is CASSRNTGTAQTTYEQYF. The CDR3 region has the DNA TGTGCCAGCAGCCGTAACACTGGGACAGCCCAGACGACCTACGAGCAGTACTTC.

The rearrangement links TRBV5-6 to TRBJ2-7; TRBD1 matches 8 bases. Germline-derived CDR1 and CDR2 are SGHDT and YYEEEE. V lost 7 bases, J lost 1 base, and 1 base stayed unmatched. The CDR3 covers 12 residues. The DNA for the CDR3 is TGTGCCAGCCGGGACAGGTCCTACGAGCAGTACTTC. It yields the protein CASRDRSYEQYF.

The V call is TRBV19, the J call TRBJ1-5, with 8 bases aligning to TRBD1. V lost 4 bases to trimming and J lost 15 bases; unmatched junction nucleotides: 8. The CDR3 totals 12 residues. CDR1 and CDR2 (germline): LNHDA, SQIVND (reference sequence). The CDR3 protein is CASSTSGGKGHF. The CDR3 DNA reads as TGTGCCAGTAGTACTTCAGGGGGCAAGGGGCATTTT.

This rearrangement joins TRBV9 to TRBJ1-2, with D hard to call. Germline V gene lookup returns CDR1 SGDLS and CDR2 YYNGEE. The length of the CDR3 is 13 residues. V lost 0 bases, J lost 14 bases, and 17 bases lay in between. The CDR3 DNA reads as TGTGCCAGCAGCGTAGATCGTTCTAGCATTCGTACCTTC. It encodes CASSVDRSSIRTF. Drawing the rest from reference TRBV9 and TRBJ1-2, the complete variable domain is DSGVTQTPKHLITATGQRVTLRCSPRSGDLSVYWYQQSLDQGLQFLIQYYNGEERAKGNILERFSAQQFPDLHSELNLSSLELGDSALYFCASSVDRSSIRTFGSGTRLTVV.

The chain has TRBV7-8 and TRBJ1-1; D may be TRBD1 (6 bases). The V end lost 1 base, the J end lost 1 base, and 10 bases lay between the germline ends. Germline V gene sequence: CDR1 SGHVS, CDR2 FQNEAQ. The CDR3 spans 15 residues. CDR3 loop: CASSLVAGANTEAFF. CDR3 DNA: TGTGCCAGCAGCTTAGTAGCGGGGGCGAACACTGAAGCTTTCTTT.

This chain joins TRBV13 and TRBJ2-5, with D possibly being TRBD1 (6 bases). V lost 6 bases to trimming and J lost 2 bases, with 16 bases between them. CDR1 is PRHDT, CDR2 FYEKMQ, per germline (reference sequence). The CDR3 runs to 15 residues. CDR3 nucleotides: TGTGCCAGCAGATTGGCAGGGGCCATACAAGAGACCCAGTACTTC. Encoded protein: CASRLAGAIQETQYF.

The chain employs TRBV2 and TRBJ2-2, with D perhaps TRBD2 (7 bases). Trimming stripped 2 bases from V and 10 bases from J, with 17 bases between. Germline CDR1 reads SNHLY; CDR2 reads FYNNEI. The CDR3 loop spans 15 amino acids. The CDR3 reads CASSELGGAFLELFF. The CDR3 coding sequence is TGTGCCAGCAGTGAATTGGGGGGGGCTTTCCTGGAGCTGTTTTTT.

This clone was observed once. The chain joins TRBV2 to TRBJ2-2; 12 bases are a match to TRBD2. The CDR3 loop spans 17 amino acids. After removal of 5 bases from V and 5 bases from J, the junction contained 9 bases not matched to a gene. Germline V gene lookup returns CDR1 SNHLY and CDR2 FYNNEI. CDR3 sequence (DNA): TGTGCCAGCAGTCCTTCTAGCGGGGGGGCCCAAACCGGGGAGCTGTTTTTT. Protein: CASSPSSGGAQTGELFF.

V is TRBV5-6 and J is TRBJ2-2; 8 bases line up with TRBD1. Germline V gene lookup returns CDR1 SGHDT and CDR2 YYEEEE. This CDR3 comprises 17 residues. V lost 1 base and J lost 0; bases outside the gene matches: 5. CDR3 coding DNA: TGTGCCAGCAGCTTGCAGGGGGCGATTACGAACACCGGGGAGCTGTTTTTT. Its protein product is CASSLQGAITNTGELFF.

V gene TRBV2 combines with J gene TRBJ1-1; D is undetermined. CDR3 length: 13 residues. V gave up 3 bases and J gave up 4 bases, with 9 bases separating them. Germline CDR1 is SNHLY and CDR2 is FYNNEI. The CDR3 protein is CASSDEAGTEAFF. The CDR3, as DNA: TGTGCCAGCAGTGACGAGGCGGGCACTGAAGCTTTCTTT.

The chain links TRBV6-5 to TRBJ2-1; possible D gene TRBD1, 5 bases. CDR3 length: 15 amino acids. Germline loops: CDR1 MNHEY, CDR2 SVGAGI. The V end lost 5 bases, the J end lost 3 bases, and 14 bases lay between the germline ends. In DNA form, the CDR3 reads TGTGCCAGCAGTCGGCCCGACAGCCTCTACAATGAGCAGTTCTTC. Translating gives CASSRPDSLYNEQFF.

CDR3 residues: CATSRDQGREQFF. The CDR3 bases are TGTGCCACCAGCAGAGATCAGGGCCGCGAGCAGTTCTTC. V gene TRBV15 combines with J gene TRBJ2-1; weak D call: TRBD1 (5 bases). V lost 0 bases and J 10 bases, leaving 10 bases between the germline ends. Germline V CDR1 and CDR2: LNHNV, YYDKDF (reference sequence). The CDR3 is 13 amino acids.

This chain uses TRBV6-1 with TRBJ1-5, with D hard to call. With 6 bases removed from V and 0 bases from J, the gap between germline ends came to 6 bases. The CDR3 runs to 13 residues. In germline, CDR1 is MNHNS, CDR2 SASEGT. CDR3 residues: CASRTISNQPQHF. DNA for the CDR3: TGTGCCAGCAGGACAATTAGCAATCAGCCCCAGCATTTT.

The chain employs TRBV18 and TRBJ2-7; a weak D match, TRBD1 (5 bases). CDR1 is KGHSH and CDR2 is LQKENI in the germline V gene. V lost 0 bases and J lost 2, with 11 bases in between. The CDR3 has 15 amino acids. The CDR3 sequence is CASSPPQGATYEQYF. The CDR3 nucleotides read TGTGCCAGCTCACCACCACAAGGGGCCACCTACGAGCAGTACTTC. Full variable domain (missing parts from reference TRBV18 and TRBJ2-7): NAGVMQNPRHLVRRRGQEARLRCSPMKGHSHVYWYRQLPEEGLKFMVYLQKENIIDESGMPKERFSAEFPKEGPSILRIQQVVRGDSAAYFCASSPPQGATYEQYFGPGTRLTVT.

The chain has TRBV10-1 and TRBJ2-2, with 11 bases fitting TRBD2. CDR3 size: 16 residues. Germline V lookup: CDR1 WNHNN, CDR2 SYGVQD (reference sequence). With 6 bases clipped from V and 1 base from J, the junction kept 4 bases outside the gene matches. Written as DNA, the CDR3 is TGCGCCAGCAGGCCCGGACTAGCGGGGAACACCGGGGAGCTGTTTTTT. It translates to CASRPGLAGNTGELFF.

The chain couples TRBV5-6 to TRBJ1-4; D not resolved. Trimming shortened V by 2 bases and J by 8 bases, and 13 bases separated the two germline ends. CDR3 length: 14 amino acids. The germline V gene encodes CDR1 SGHDT and CDR2 YYEEEE. In DNA, the CDR3 is TGTGCCAGCAGCTTACGCGGGTTTGGAGAAAAACTGTTTTTT. It is translated as CASSLRGFGEKLFF. The full variable domain, with the rest looked up from reference TRBV5-6 and TRBJ1-4, is DAGVTQSPTHLIKTRGQQVTLRCSPKSGHDTVSWYQQALGQGPQFIFQYYEEEERQRGNFPDRFSGHQFPNYSSELNVNALLLGDSALYLCASSLRGFGEKLFFGSGTQLSVL.

V usage is TRBV27 and J usage is TRBJ2-1; D not resolved. This CDR3 is built from 11 residues. Germline loops: CDR1 MNHEY, CDR2 SMNVEV (reference sequence). Trimming stripped 3 bases from V and 5 bases from J, with 2 bases between. CDR3 coding DNA: TGTGCCAGCAGTTTTAACAATGAGCAGTTCTTC. Translation gives CASSFNNEQFF.

The V and J genes are TRBV28 and TRBJ1-5; 8 bases line up with TRBD1. This CDR3 comprises 14 residues. J lost 5 bases, V lost 5 bases, and 5 bases had no gene match. Germline CDR1 reads MDHEN; CDR2 reads SYDVKM. CDR3 sequence reads: CASSPGTGHQPQHF. CDR3 DNA: TGTGCCAGCAGTCCCGGGACAGGTCATCAGCCCCAGCATTTT.

Only a few counts were recorded for this clone. The CDR3 loop reads CAISEGIVSPLHF. The CDR3, as DNA: TGTGCCATCAGTGAGGGTATAGTATCACCCCTCCACTTT. The chain couples TRBV10-3 to TRBJ1-6; D gene uncertain. The CDR3 sequence is 13 residues long. Germline-derived CDR1 and CDR2 are ENHRY and SYGVKD. The V end lost 2 bases, the J end lost 10 bases, and 9 bases lay between the germline ends.

The chain links TRBV7-9 to TRBJ1-2; D is unclear. Deletions cut 7 bases from V and 2 bases from J, with 11 bases between. Germline V gives CDR1 SEHNR, CDR2 FQNEAQ (reference sequence). The CDR3 sequence is 13 residues long. The CDR3 region is CASTRGGNYGYTF. The CDR3 bases are TGTGCCAGCACCCGAGGCGGGAACTATGGCTACACCTTC. The full variable domain, its missing parts supplied by reference TRBV7-9 and TRBJ1-2, is DTGVSQNPRHKITKRGQNVTFRCDPISEHNRLYWYRQTLGQGPEFLTYFQNEAQLEKSRLLSDRFSAERPKGSFSTLEIQRTEQGDSAMYLCASTRGGNYGYTFGSGTRLTVV.

The rearrangement joins TRBV20-1 to TRBJ2-7; TRBD1 matches at 7 bases. Germline CDR1 reads DFQATT; CDR2 reads SNEGSKA (reference sequence). J lost 7 bases, V lost 3 bases, and 3 bases had no gene match. CDR3 length equals 11 residues. The CDR3 protein is CSARSRGEQYF. DNA for the CDR3: TGCAGTGCTAGGTCCAGGGGGGAGCAGTACTTC.